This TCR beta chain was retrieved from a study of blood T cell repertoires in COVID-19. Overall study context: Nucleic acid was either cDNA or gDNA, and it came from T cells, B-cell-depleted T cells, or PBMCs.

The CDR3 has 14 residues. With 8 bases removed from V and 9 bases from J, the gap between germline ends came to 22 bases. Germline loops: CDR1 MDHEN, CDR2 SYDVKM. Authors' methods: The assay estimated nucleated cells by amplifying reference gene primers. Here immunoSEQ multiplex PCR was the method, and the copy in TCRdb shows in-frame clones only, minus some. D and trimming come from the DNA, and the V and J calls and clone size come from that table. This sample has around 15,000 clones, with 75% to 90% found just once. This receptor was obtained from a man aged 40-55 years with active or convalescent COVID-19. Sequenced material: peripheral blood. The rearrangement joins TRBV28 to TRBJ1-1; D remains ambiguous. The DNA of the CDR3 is TGTGCCAGCGATCCCGGGTTAACTGTGCGCAAAGCTTTCTTT. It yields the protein CASDPGLTVRKAFF.